Following are 19 T cell receptor beta chains from one sample sequenced in a study of tissue T cells after allogeneic stem cell transplantation. This table comes from immunoSEQ multiplex PCR, and its TCRdb copy is limited to in-frame clones, with some not included. The sample has over 2,000 clones, roughly 64% seen once. The source material was gut tissue. These receptor sequences come from a female BALB/c mouse in good health. Mouse MHC haplotype: H2-d.

Regarding this clone: Genes and germline come from the mouse. The missing CDR3 end, 1 residue past where the read stops, is filled in from the germline J gene. The genes are TRBV13-3 and TRBJ1-1, with D unclear. Deletions cut 0 bases from V and 0 bases from J, with 6 bases between. CDR1 NNHDY and CDR2 SYVADS come from the germline V gene. The CDR3 is made up of 14 amino acids. The covered CDR3 bases are TGTGCCAGCAGTGATGCCGGATCAAACACAGAAGTCTTC. The encoded protein is CASSDAGSNTEVF. The CDR3 in full is CASSDAGSNTEVFF.

This clone was found a few times. All gene names here are mouse names. The read is 1 residue too short to cover the CDR3 end, so that end is filled in from the germline J gene. The chain uses TRBV14 and TRBJ2-7; D not certain. CDR3 length: 13 amino acids. V lost 1 base to trimming and J lost 3 bases, with 8 bases between them. The germline V gene has CDR1 SGHDT and CDR2 FRDEAV. Partial CDR3 DNA: TGTGCCAGCAGTTTCCAAGACAACTATGAACAGTAC. Its protein product is CASSFQDNYEQY. The full CDR3 protein reads CASSFQDNYEQYF. The full variable domain, completed using reference TRBV14 and TRBJ2-7, is EAGVTQSPRYAVLQEGQAVSFWCDPISGHDTLYWYQQPRDQGPQLLVYFRDEAVIDNSQLPSDRFSAVRPKGTNSTLKIQSAKQGDTATYLCASSFQDNYEQYFGPGTRLTVL.

This clone was counted only a few times. Mouse names are used for the genes. The DNA ends 1 residue before the CDR3 does, and the rest of the CDR3 is filled in from the germline J gene. The chain couples TRBV13-2 to TRBJ2-7; a weak D match, TRBD2 (6 bases). Germline values: CDR1 NNHNN, CDR2 SYGAGS (reference sequence). The V and J ends lost 0 bases and 2 bases respectively, with 9 bases between them. This CDR3 contains 14 residues. The CDR3 sequence is CASGDALGTYEQYF. CDR3 DNA, as far as it was read: TGTGCCAGCGGTGATGCTCTGGGGACCTATGAACAGTAC.

This clone was seen a few times. Genes here carry mouse names. The CDR3 end falls 1 residue outside the read, so it is completed with the germline J gene. The chain recombines TRBV13-3 with TRBJ1-2; D possibly corresponds to TRBD1 (6 bases). The CDR3 covers 14 residues. CDR1 is NNHDY, CDR2 SYVADS, per germline. V gave up 2 bases and J gave up 0 bases, with 8 bases separating them. Incomplete CDR3 DNA: TGTGCCAGCAGTGACAGGGGCACAAACTCCGACTACACC. Encoded protein: CASSDRGTNSDYT. The entire CDR3 sequence reads CASSDRGTNSDYTF.

A word on this clone: The gene symbols are mouse symbols. Coverage ceases 1 residue before the CDR3 finishes, and the germline J gene fills in the end. The chain joins TRBV4 to TRBJ1-3; D is unresolved. V was pared by 4 bases and J by 0 bases, with 4 bases between. CDR3 length equals 13 residues. The germline V gene encodes CDR1 LGHDT and CDR2 YNNKQL (reference sequence). The CDR3 DNA, read in part, is TGTGCCAGCAGCTGGGGTTCTGGAAATACGCTCTAT. Translated: CASSWGSGNTLY. The complete CDR3 reads CASSWGSGNTLYF. Supplemented by reference TRBV4 and TRBJ1-3, the full variable domain reads ETAVFQTPNYHVTQVGNEVSFNCKQTLGHDTMYWYKQDSKKLLKIMFSYNNKQLIVNETVPRRFSPQSSDKAHLNLRIKSVEPEDSAVYLCASSWGSGNTLYFGEGSRLIVV.

On this clone itself: Gene names are the mouse ones. Read sequence stops 1 residue before the CDR3 end, and the germline J gene provides the missing end. The rearrangement links TRBV26 to TRBJ2-7; D is possibly TRBD1 (7 bases). V dropped 0 bases and J dropped 5 bases, with 14 bases sitting between them. The CDR3 is 15 residues long. Germline V gene sequence: CDR1 KGHPV, CDR2 FQNQEV (reference sequence). This CDR3 reads CASSLSGGGGDEQYF. The DNA read from the CDR3 is TGTGCCAGCAGTCTGTCAGGGGGCGGAGGAGATGAACAGTAC.

In the case of this clone: Genes and germline come from the mouse. The read halts 1 residue ahead of the CDR3 end, with the missing end drawn from the germline J gene. This chain uses TRBV13-2 with TRBJ1-1, with D possibly matching TRBD1 (5 bases). The CDR3 runs to 15 residues. Trimming pared 0 bases from V and 0 bases from J, leaving 9 bases between. The V gene's germline CDR1 is NNHNN and CDR2 SYGAGS (reference sequence). The CDR3 is CASGDGGGPNTEVFF. CDR3 DNA (partial): TGTGCCAGCGGTGATGGGGGGGGACCAAACACAGAAGTCTTC.

This clone is a singleton in its sample. Gene names denote mouse genes. The read stops 1 residue short of the end of the CDR3; the missing end is completed from the germline J gene. The chain combines TRBV31 with TRBJ1-1, with D uncertain. V lost 0 bases to trimming and J lost 7 bases, with 6 bases between them. The CDR3 is made up of 11 amino acids. The germline gives CDR1 GKSSPN, CDR2 SITVG. Partial CDR3 DNA: TGTGCCTGGAGTCTAGACGGAGAAGTCTTC. Residues: CAWSLDGEVF. The whole CDR3 protein is CAWSLDGEVFF.

As to this clone: Any gene name here is a mouse gene name. CDR3 residues: CASSQTNYSGNTLYF. CDR3 bases read: TGTGCCAGCAGCCAGACAAACTATTCTGGAAATACGCTCTAT. The rearrangement uses TRBV3 and TRBJ1-3; D unclear. The read ends 1 residue shy of where the CDR3 ends; the end is completed using the germline J gene. V lost 5 bases to trimming and J lost 0 bases, with 11 bases between them. The CDR3 totals 15 residues. Germline CDR1 reads SNHLY; CDR2 reads FYNGKV (reference sequence).

About this clone itself: The gene symbols are mouse symbols. The read ends 1 residue early relative to the CDR3; the germline J gene fills the gap. The V call is TRBV5, the J call TRBJ2-4; 9 bases line up with TRBD2. Trimming at V came to 0 bases and at J to 0 bases, leaving 4 bases not matched to a gene. CDR1 and CDR2 (germline): LGHNA, YNLKQL (reference sequence). This CDR3 has 17 amino acids. The CDR3 here is CASSQEWGGRSQNTLYF. The CDR3 DNA, read in part, is TGTGCCAGCAGCCAAGAATGGGGGGGCCGAAGTCAAAACACCTTGTAC.

With respect to this clone: Germline and genes here are mouse. The DNA read from the CDR3 is TGTGCCAGCGGTGAGAAGGGTGCTGAGCAGTTC. It translates to CASGEKGAEQF. The entire CDR3 reads CASGEKGAEQFF. The chain joins TRBV13-2 to TRBJ2-1; D is undetermined. The read ends 1 residue before the CDR3 terminus; that terminus is restored from the germline J gene. Trimming took 2 bases from V and 6 from J, leaving 6 bases between them. Germline V gene data show CDR1 as NNHNN and CDR2 as SYGAGS (reference sequence). This CDR3 region has 12 residues.

In its sample, this clone was seen once. One end of the junction is discordant with germline, which a read error may explain. The genes and germline here are from mouse. From the germline J gene comes the end of the CDR3, since the read stops 1 residue before it. Other DNA sequences from this sample encode an identical CDR3 as well. This chain joins TRBV31 and TRBJ2-7, with 13 bases that match TRBD2. This CDR3 has 13 amino acids. Looked up from germline, CDR1 is GKSSPN and CDR2 is SITVG. Partial CDR3 DNA: TGTGCTTGGAGTCGGGACTGGGGGGGGGAACAGTAC. It specifies CAWSRDWGGEQY. The CDR3 as a whole reads CAWSRDWGGEQYF.

With respect to this clone: Any gene name here is a mouse gene name. The read gets to within 1 residue of the CDR3 end, and the germline J gene fills in the rest. This chain connects TRBV13-2 to TRBJ2-7; TRBD2 matches 13 bases. The germline V gene has CDR1 NNHNN and CDR2 SYGAGS (reference sequence). V trimming: 3 bases; J trimming: 7 bases; junction bases outside the gene matches: 7. This CDR3 has 15 residues. The sequenced CDR3 bases are TGTGCCAGCGGTGGCCGGACTGGGGGGGCTGGGGAACAGTAC. Its protein product is CASGGRTGGAGEQY. In full, the CDR3 reads CASGGRTGGAGEQYF.

As concerns this clone: All gene names here are mouse names. Incomplete CDR3 DNA: TGTGCCAGCAGTGGTCCCCAGGGGAAGGACACCCAGTAC. The encoded protein is CASSGPQGKDTQY. The whole CDR3 reads CASSGPQGKDTQYF. The chain joins TRBV13-1 to TRBJ2-5; D is possibly TRBD1 (6 bases). The read ends 1 residue before the CDR3 terminus; that terminus is restored from the germline J gene. Trimming removed 3 bases from V and 6 bases from J, with 14 bases in between. Germline CDR1 and CDR2: NSHNY and SYGAGN. The CDR3 has 14 residues.

As regards this clone: Gene names and germline refer to mouse. The missing CDR3 end, 1 residue past where the read stops, is filled in from the germline J gene. The chain joins TRBV19 to TRBJ2-1, with 14 positions matching TRBD2. The CDR3 is 17 amino acids. CDR1 and CDR2 from the germline V gene are FNHDT and SITEND (reference sequence). V lost 4 bases to trimming and J lost 4 bases; unmatched junction nucleotides: 7. CDR3 region: CASSLPGLGGRYAEQFF. Partial CDR3 DNA: TGTGCCAGCAGTCTCCCGGGACTGGGGGGGCGGTATGCTGAGCAGTTC. Complete variable domain (other parts from reference TRBV19 and TRBJ2-1): GGIITQTPKFLIGQEGQKLTLKCQQNFNHDTMYWYRQDSGKGLRLIYYSITENDLQKGDLSEGYDASREKKSSFSLTVTSAQKNEMAVFLCASSLPGLGGRYAEQFFGPGTRLTVL.

On this clone itself: Mouse gene names apply. Coverage ceases 1 residue before the CDR3 finishes, and the germline J gene fills in the end. The chain uses TRBV20 and TRBJ2-4, with a tentative D call TRBD2 (5 bases). Trimming removed 4 bases from V and 1 base from J, with 9 bases in between. This CDR3 has 13 amino acids. The germline V gene has CDR1 GFQATS and CDR2 STVNSAI. The sequenced part of the CDR3 DNA is TGTGGTGCTAACCTTGGGGGTCAAAACACCTTGTAC. The encoded protein is CGANLGGQNTLY. The full CDR3 is CGANLGGQNTLYF.

This clone has only a few counts. Germline and genes: mouse. The read ends 1 residue shy of where the CDR3 ends; the end is completed using the germline J gene. This specimen includes other DNA sequences encoding the same CDR3. The chain uses TRBV19 and TRBJ1-5; D perhaps matches TRBD1 (6 bases). The germline gives CDR1 FNHDT, CDR2 SITEND (reference sequence). The CDR3 has 13 amino acids. Trimming took 5 bases from V and 3 from J, leaving 9 bases between them. The CDR3 here is CASRRGFNQAPLF. The CDR3 DNA, read in part, is TGTGCCAGCAGAAGGGGGTTCAACCAGGCTCCGCTT.

Notes on this clone: Mouse germline and gene names are used. The read ends 1 residue shy of where the CDR3 ends; the end is completed using the germline J gene. The chain carries TRBV19 and TRBJ1-1; possible D gene TRBD1, 5 bases. Trimming removed 0 bases at V and 1 base at J, with 7 bases between. This CDR3 region has 14 residues. Per the germline V gene, CDR1 is FNHDT and CDR2 is SITEND (reference sequence). CDR3 sequence reads: CASSIGRANTEVFF. CDR3 DNA (partial): TGTGCCAGCAGTATAGGCAGGGCGAACACAGAAGTCTTC.

Details on this clone: Gene names and germline match the mouse. The sequence runs out 1 residue before the end of the CDR3; the remainder is reconstructed from the germline J gene. The rearrangement links TRBV5 to TRBJ2-7; 11 nucleotides match TRBD2. Germline lookup yields CDR1 LGHNA and CDR2 YNLKQL (reference sequence). V gave up 4 bases and J gave up 6 bases; unmatched junction bases: 2. The CDR3 is 13 amino acids. The CDR3 loop reads CASSRDWGIEQYF. CDR3 DNA (partial): TGTGCCAGCAGCCGGGACTGGGGGATTGAACAGTAC.